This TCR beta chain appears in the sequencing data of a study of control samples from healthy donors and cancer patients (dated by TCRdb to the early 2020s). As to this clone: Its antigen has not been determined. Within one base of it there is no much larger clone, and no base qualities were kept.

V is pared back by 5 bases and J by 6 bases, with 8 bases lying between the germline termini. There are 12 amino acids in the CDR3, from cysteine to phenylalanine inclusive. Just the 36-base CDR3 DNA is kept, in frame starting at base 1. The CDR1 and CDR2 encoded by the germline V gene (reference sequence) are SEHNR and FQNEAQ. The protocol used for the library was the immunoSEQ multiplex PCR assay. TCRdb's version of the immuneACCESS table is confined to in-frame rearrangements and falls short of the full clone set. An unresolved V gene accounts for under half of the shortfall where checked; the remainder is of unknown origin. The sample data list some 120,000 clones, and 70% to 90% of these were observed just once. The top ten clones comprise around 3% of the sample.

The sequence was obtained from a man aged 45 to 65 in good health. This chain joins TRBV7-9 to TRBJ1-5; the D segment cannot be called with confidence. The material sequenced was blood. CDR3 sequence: CASSRHSQPQHF. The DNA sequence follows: TGTGCCAGCAGCCGACACAGTCAGCCCCAGCATTTT. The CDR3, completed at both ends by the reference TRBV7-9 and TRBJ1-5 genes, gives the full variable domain DTGVSQNPRHKITKRGQNVTFRCDPISEHNRLYWYRQTLGQGPEFLTYFQNEAQLEKSRLLSDRFSAERPKGSFSTLEIQRTEQGDSAMYLCASSRHSQPQHFGDGTRLSIL.